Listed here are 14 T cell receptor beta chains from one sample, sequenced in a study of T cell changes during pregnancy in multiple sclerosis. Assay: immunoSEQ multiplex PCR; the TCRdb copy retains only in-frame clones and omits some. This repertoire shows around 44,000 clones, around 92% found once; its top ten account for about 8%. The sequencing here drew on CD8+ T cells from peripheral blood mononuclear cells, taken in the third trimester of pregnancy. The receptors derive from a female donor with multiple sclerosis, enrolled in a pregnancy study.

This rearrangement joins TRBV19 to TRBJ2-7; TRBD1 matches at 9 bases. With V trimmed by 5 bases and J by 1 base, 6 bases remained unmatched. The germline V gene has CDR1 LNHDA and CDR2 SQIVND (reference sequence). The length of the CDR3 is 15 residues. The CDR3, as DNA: TGTGCCAGTAGTTTACAGGGGGCCCCATCCTACGAGCAGTACTTC. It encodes CASSLQGAPSYEQYF.

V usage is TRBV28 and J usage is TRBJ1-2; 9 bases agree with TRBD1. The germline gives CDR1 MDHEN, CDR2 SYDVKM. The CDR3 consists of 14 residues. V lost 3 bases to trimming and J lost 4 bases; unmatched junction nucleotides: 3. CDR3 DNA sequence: TGTGCCAGCAGTTTCGCGGGACAGGGCTATGGCTACACCTTC. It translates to CASSFAGQGYGYTF.

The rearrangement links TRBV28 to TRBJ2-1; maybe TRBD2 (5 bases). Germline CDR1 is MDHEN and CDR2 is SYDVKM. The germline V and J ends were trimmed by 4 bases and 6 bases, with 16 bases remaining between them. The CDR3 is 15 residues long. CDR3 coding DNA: TGTGCCAGCAGTTGGGCGTCTAGCCTAGTCAATGAGCAGTTCTTC. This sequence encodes CASSWASSLVNEQFF.

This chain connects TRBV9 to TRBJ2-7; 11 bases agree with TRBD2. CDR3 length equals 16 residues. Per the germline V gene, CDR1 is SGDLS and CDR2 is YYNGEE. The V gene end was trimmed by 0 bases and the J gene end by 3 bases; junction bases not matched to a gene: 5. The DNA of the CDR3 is TGTGCCAGCAGCGTAGGGAAGACTAGCGGGGTCTACGAGCAGTACTTC. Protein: CASSVGKTSGVYEQYF.

The CDR3 DNA reads TGTGCCAGCAGTTTATCGGGACTATCCGCTAGCACAGATACGCAGTATTTT. Protein product: CASSLSGLSASTDTQYF. The V call is TRBV27, the J call TRBJ2-3; 7 positions match TRBD2. This CDR3 is built from 17 residues. V dropped 0 bases and J dropped 0; count of bases not matched to a gene: 6. Per germline, CDR1 MNHEY and CDR2 SMNVEV (reference sequence).

DNA of the CDR3: TGTGCCAGCACCCTCGCGGTTACCGGGATCGGTATCGAGCAGTACTTC. Amino acid sequence: CASTLAVTGIGIEQYF. The rearrangement uses TRBV28 and TRBJ2-7; D perhaps matches TRBD2 (5 bases). The germline V and J ends were trimmed by 7 bases and 6 bases, with 25 bases remaining between them. The CDR3 totals 16 residues. CDR1 is MDHEN, CDR2 SYDVKM, per germline.

The CDR3 bases are TGTGCCAGCAGCTTCCGACTAGACGGGACCGGGGAGCTGTTTTTT. Encoded protein: CASSFRLDGTGELFF. The chain employs TRBV7-2 and TRBJ2-2; D perhaps matches TRBD2 (6 bases). The germline gives CDR1 SGHTA, CDR2 FQGNSA. The CDR3 runs to 15 residues. Trimming took off 3 bases at V and 5 bases at J, with 13 bases between the two ends.

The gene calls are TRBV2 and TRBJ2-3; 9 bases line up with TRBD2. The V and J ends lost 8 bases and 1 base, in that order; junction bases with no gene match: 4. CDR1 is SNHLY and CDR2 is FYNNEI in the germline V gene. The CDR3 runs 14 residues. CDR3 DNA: TGTGCCAGCTCCCGGACTAGCGGCACAGATACGCAGTATTTT. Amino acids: CASSRTSGTDTQYF. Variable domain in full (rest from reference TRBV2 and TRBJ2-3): EPEVTQTPSHQVTQMGQEVILRCVPISNHLYFYWYRQILGQKVEFLVSFYNNEISEKSEIFDDQFSVERPDGSNFTLKIRSTKLEDSAMYFCASSRTSGTDTQYFGPGTRLTVL.

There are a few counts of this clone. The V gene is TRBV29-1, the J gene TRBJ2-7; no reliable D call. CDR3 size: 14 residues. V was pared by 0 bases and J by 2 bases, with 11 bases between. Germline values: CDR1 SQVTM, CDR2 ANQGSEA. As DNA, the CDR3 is TGCAGCGTTGAAGACCCCCTAGTTACCTACGAGCAGTACTTC. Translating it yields CSVEDPLVTYEQYF.

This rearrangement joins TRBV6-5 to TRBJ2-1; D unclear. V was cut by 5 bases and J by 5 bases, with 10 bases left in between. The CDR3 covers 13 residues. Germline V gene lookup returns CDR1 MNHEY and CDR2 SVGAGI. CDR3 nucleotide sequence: TGTGCCAGCAGTACTAATGGAAACAATGAGCAGTTCTTC. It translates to CASSTNGNNEQFF.

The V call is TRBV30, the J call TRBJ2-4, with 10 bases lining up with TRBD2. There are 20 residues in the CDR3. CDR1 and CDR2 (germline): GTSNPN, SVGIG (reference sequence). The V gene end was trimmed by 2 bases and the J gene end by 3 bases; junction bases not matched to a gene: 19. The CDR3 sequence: CAWSLIPGTSEKFLKNIQYF. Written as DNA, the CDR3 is TGTGCCTGGAGTCTAATTCCCGGGACTAGCGAGAAGTTCCTCAAAAACATTCAGTACTTC.

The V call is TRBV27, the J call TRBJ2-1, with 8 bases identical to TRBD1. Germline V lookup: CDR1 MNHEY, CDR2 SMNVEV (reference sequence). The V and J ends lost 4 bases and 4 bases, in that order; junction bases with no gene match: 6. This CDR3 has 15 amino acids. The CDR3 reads CASSSQGAAYNEQFF. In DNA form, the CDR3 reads TGTGCCAGCAGTTCCCAGGGGGCAGCATACAATGAGCAGTTCTTC.

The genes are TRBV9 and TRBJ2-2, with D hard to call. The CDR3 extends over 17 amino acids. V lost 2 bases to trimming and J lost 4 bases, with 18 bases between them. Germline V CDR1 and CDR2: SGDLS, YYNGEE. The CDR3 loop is CASSVFVTYTPTGELFF. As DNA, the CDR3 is TGTGCCAGCAGCGTGTTTGTAACCTATACTCCCACCGGGGAGCTGTTTTTT.

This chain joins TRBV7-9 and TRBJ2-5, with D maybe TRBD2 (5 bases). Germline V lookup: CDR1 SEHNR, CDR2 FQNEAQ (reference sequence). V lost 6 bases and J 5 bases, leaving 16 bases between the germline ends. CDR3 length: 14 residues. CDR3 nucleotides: TGTGCCAGCAGACTCCCCGGGATCGCGGAGACCCAGTACTTC. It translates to CASRLPGIAETQYF. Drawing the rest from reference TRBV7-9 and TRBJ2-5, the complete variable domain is DTGVSQNPRHKITKRGQNVTFRCDPISEHNRLYWYRQTLGQGPEFLTYFQNEAQLEKSRLLSDRFSAERPKGSFSTLEIQRTEQGDSAMYLCASRLPGIAETQYFGPGTRLLVL.